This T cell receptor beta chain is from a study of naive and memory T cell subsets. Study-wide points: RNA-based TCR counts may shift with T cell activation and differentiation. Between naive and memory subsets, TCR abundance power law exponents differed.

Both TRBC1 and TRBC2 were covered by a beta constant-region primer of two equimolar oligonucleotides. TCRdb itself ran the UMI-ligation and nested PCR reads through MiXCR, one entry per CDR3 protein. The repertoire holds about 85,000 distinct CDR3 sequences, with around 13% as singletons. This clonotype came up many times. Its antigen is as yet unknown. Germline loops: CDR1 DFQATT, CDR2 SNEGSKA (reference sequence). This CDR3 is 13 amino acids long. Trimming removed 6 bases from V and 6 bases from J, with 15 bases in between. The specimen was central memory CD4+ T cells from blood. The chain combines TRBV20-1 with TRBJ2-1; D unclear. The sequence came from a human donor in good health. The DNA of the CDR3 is TGCAGTGCGCCGGAAACCACGAGCAATGAGCAGTTCTTC. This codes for CSAPETTSNEQFF.